The clone carrying this T cell receptor (beta chain) appeared many times. Antigen specificity is unknown. This specimen comes from a study of CD8 T cells in ankylosing spondylitis. Germline CDR1 reads SGHTA; CDR2 reads FQGNSA. The CDR3 runs 13 residues. The V and J ends lost 2 bases and 3 bases respectively, with 7 bases between them. Quantitative 5'-RACE with molecular barcodes was used to make the TCR beta libraries. Via MiXCR, TCRdb re-called the 5' RACE reads, giving one row per CDR3 protein. The sample comprises about 540,000 distinct CDR3 sequences, over 9.5% of which are singletons, and around 7% rests with the top ten. Whole-study results and caveats: Within ankylosing spondylitis blood, a TCR beta motif made up of roughly eight highly homologous variants appeared to be characteristic. As reported, disease-linked clones showed significant enrichment in matched ankylosing spondylitis synovial fluid. Some of the motif variants had earlier been found in reactive arthritis patients' fluid and blood. Clones linked to the disease showed a CD8+ phenotype. They occurred at relatively low frequencies in peripheral blood.

This TCR was sampled from a male donor with ankylosing spondylitis. Sequenced material: blood, either unsorted or a sorted T cell fraction (not recorded which). The V gene is TRBV7-2, the J gene TRBJ2-5; D is perhaps TRBD2 (5 bases). The CDR3, as DNA: TGTGCCAGCAGCTTAATGCGGGAAGAGACCCAGTACTTC. As protein: CASSLMREETQYF.